Following are 16 T cell receptor beta chains from one sample sequenced in a study of cytomegalovirus exposure and HLA in healthy donors. Both 60 Vbeta primers and 13 Jbeta primers went into the PCR. Clones were read by immunoSEQ multiplex PCR, and TCRdb kept only the in-frame ones, dropping some. The table lists tens of thousands of clones, 80% of them singletons. The specimen was PBMCs. The receptors stem from a woman aged 50 to 65 in good health and CMV-seropositive.

This clone was detected a few times. The rearrangement uses TRBV5-8 and TRBJ2-7; 7 bases agree with TRBD2. This CDR3 region has 15 residues. The J segment lost 11 bases and the V segment lost 3 bases, leaving 17 bases of the junction unmatched. Germline values: CDR1 SGHTS, CDR2 YDEGEE. CDR3 sequence: CASSSGEVRGEEEYV. Written as DNA, the CDR3 is TGTGCCAGCAGCTCGGGGGAGGTACGGGGGGAAGAGGAGTACGTC.

This sequence joins TRBV30 and TRBJ1-2, with D possibly being TRBD1 (6 bases). Trimming cost V 3 bases and J 3 bases, with 17 bases left between them. This CDR3 has 15 amino acids. The germline gives CDR1 GTSNPN, CDR2 SVGIG (reference sequence). CDR3 bases: TGTGCCTGGAGCCTAAAGACCGCAGGGGACTATGGCTACACCTTC. As protein: CAWSLKTAGDYGYTF.

The chain uses TRBV6-1 and TRBJ2-7, with 7 positions matching TRBD1. The junction had 7 bases not matched to a gene; V was cut back by 7 bases and J by 4 bases. There are 13 residues in the CDR3. Looked up from germline, CDR1 is MNHNS and CDR2 is SASEGT. The CDR3 here is CASKLGQAYEQYV. CDR3 nucleotides: TGTGCCAGCAAACTCGGACAGGCTTACGAGCAGTACGTC.

The chain is built from TRBV29-1 and TRBJ1-5, with 10 positions matching TRBD1. The germline CDR1 and CDR2 sequences are SQVTM and ANQGSEA. V shed 7 bases and J 4 bases; nucleotides not matched to a gene: 4. The CDR3 contains 13 residues. In nucleotides, the CDR3 is TGCAGCGCTGGGACAGGGGTTAATCAGCCCCAGCATTTT. It specifies CSAGTGVNQPQHF.

As for this clone: This CDR3 fails to terminate in the conserved phenylalanine or tryptophan, so it likely reflects a read error. The rearrangement links TRBV6-5 to TRBJ2-7; D is possibly TRBD1 (8 bases). This CDR3 contains 13 residues. CDR1 is MNHEY and CDR2 is SVGAGI in the germline V gene. Trimming removed 6 bases from V and 7 bases from J, with 16 bases in between. CDR3 region: CASSFNRGGEQYI. The CDR3 coding sequence is TGTGCCAGCAGCTTCAACAGGGGGGGAGAGCAGTACATC.

The chain couples TRBV28 to TRBJ2-7; a weak D match, TRBD2 (5 bases). Germline V gene lookup returns CDR1 MDHEN and CDR2 SYDVKM. V was clipped by 6 bases and J by 5 bases, with 20 bases between them. The CDR3 is made up of 15 amino acids. This CDR3 reads CASSRLPRGNHEQYV. The CDR3, as DNA: TGTGCCAGCAGCCGTTTGCCTCGGGGTAATCACGAGCAGTACGTC.

This chain connects TRBV5-1 to TRBJ2-7; 9 bases line up with TRBD1. Trimming took 4 bases from V and 5 from J; bases not matched to a gene: 7. CDR3 length: 14 residues. Germline V gene sequence: CDR1 SGHRS, CDR2 YFSETQ. The CDR3 region has the DNA TGCGCCAGCAGCAGAGGACAGGGGATGGACGAGCAGTACTTC. Its protein product is CASSRGQGMDEQYF.

The V call is TRBV6-5, the J call TRBJ1-5; a possible D gene is TRBD1 (6 bases). Trimming removed 6 bases from V and 6 bases from J, with 15 bases in between. Germline loops: CDR1 MNHEY, CDR2 SVGAGI. The CDR3 totals 14 residues. The CDR3 loop is CASSDRLLGQPQHF. The DNA for the CDR3 is TGTGCCAGCAGCGACAGGCTTCTGGGTCAGCCCCAGCATTTT.

V and J are TRBV2 and TRBJ1-2; tentative D call: TRBD1 (6 bases). With 7 bases removed from V and 4 bases from J, the gap between germline ends came to 13 bases. Germline V gene lookup returns CDR1 SNHLY and CDR2 FYNNEI. The CDR3 totals 13 residues. The DNA of the CDR3 is TGTGCCAGCACCCCAGGGGCAGTCTATGGCTACACCTTC. It encodes CASTPGAVYGYTF.

This clone was observed once. V is TRBV28 and J is TRBJ1-2, with D perhaps TRBD1 (5 bases). From germline, CDR1 is MDHEN and CDR2 SYDVKM. The CDR3 totals 13 residues. V lost 3 bases to trimming and J lost 7 bases, with 12 bases between them. CDR3 sequence (DNA): TGTGCCAGCAGTTTGGAACAGGCCCGTGGCTACACCTTC. Translation: CASSLEQARGYTF.

V and J are TRBV15 and TRBJ2-5; D not resolved. CDR1 LNHNV and CDR2 YYDKDF come from the germline V gene (reference sequence). The CDR3 contains 11 residues. Between the trimmed V and J ends, which lost 3 bases and 3 bases, there was a span of 2 bases. DNA for the CDR3: TGTGCCACCAGCAGCGAAGAGACCCAGTACTTC. Protein: CATSSEETQYF. Filled out from reference TRBV15 and TRBJ2-5, the complete variable domain reads DAMVIQNPRYQVTQFGKPVTLSCSQTLNHNVMYWYQQKSSQAPKLLFHYYDKDFNNEADTPDNFQSRRPNTSFCFLDIRSPGLGDTAMYLCATSSEETQYFGPGTRLLVL.

The chain recombines TRBV7-2 with TRBJ2-1; 12 positions match TRBD2. Germline values: CDR1 SGHTA, CDR2 FQGNSA. The CDR3 sequence is 17 residues long. V was clipped by 5 bases and J by 7 bases; unmatched bases: 12. In DNA form, the CDR3 reads TGTGCCAGCAGCGGATTGGCTAGCGGGAGGGCCGGTAATGAGCAGTTCTTC. Encoded protein: CASSGLASGRAGNEQFF.

The chain combines TRBV11-2 with TRBJ1-6; 9 positions match TRBD1. The germline V gene has CDR1 SGHAT and CDR2 FQNNGV. This CDR3 comprises 19 residues. Trimming at V came to 4 bases and at J to 9 bases, leaving 19 bases not matched to a gene. CDR3 in DNA: TGTGCCAGCAGCTGGACAAAAAACACCGGGACAGGGAATTCTTCACCCCTCCACTTT. Its protein product is CASSWTKNTGTGNSSPLHF.

This rearrangement joins TRBV9 to TRBJ1-4; tentative D call: TRBD1 (5 bases). CDR3 length: 13 residues. Germline V lookup: CDR1 SGDLS, CDR2 YYNGEE. Trimming removed 6 bases at V and 4 bases at J, with 10 bases between. DNA for the CDR3: TGTGCCAGCACCGCGGGGGATAATGAAAAACTGTTTTTT. Translated, it gives CASTAGDNEKLFF. The full variable domain, completed using reference TRBV9 and TRBJ1-4, is DSGVTQTPKHLITATGQRVTLRCSPRSGDLSVYWYQQSLDQGLQFLIQYYNGEERAKGNILERFSAQQFPDLHSELNLSSLELGDSALYFCASTAGDNEKLFFGSGTQLSVL.

The chain is built from TRBV30 and TRBJ2-1; the match to TRBD1 covers 10 bases. V shed 4 bases and J 9 bases; nucleotides not matched to a gene: 12. The CDR3 loop spans 15 amino acids. Germline V CDR1 and CDR2: GTSNPN, SVGIG (reference sequence). In nucleotides, the CDR3 is TGTGCCTGGACACCGGCGGGACAGGGGAATATTGAGCAGTTCTTC. This sequence encodes CAWTPAGQGNIEQFF. Filled out from reference TRBV30 and TRBJ2-1, the complete variable domain reads SQTIHQWPATLVQPVGSPLSLECTVEGTSNPNLYWYRQAAGRGLQLLFYSVGIGQISSEVPQNLSASRPQDRQFILSSKKLLLSDSGFYLCAWTPAGQGNIEQFFGPGTRLTVL.

This clone came up once. The V gene is TRBV6-1, the J gene TRBJ2-3; D is perhaps TRBD2 (6 bases). From germline, CDR1 is MNHNS and CDR2 SASEGT. The CDR3 contains 14 residues. Trimming cost V 0 bases and J 4 bases, with 8 bases left between them. DNA for the CDR3: TGTGCCAGCAGTGAAGCGCCGGGGGCAGATACGCAGTATTTT. Translation: CASSEAPGADTQYF.